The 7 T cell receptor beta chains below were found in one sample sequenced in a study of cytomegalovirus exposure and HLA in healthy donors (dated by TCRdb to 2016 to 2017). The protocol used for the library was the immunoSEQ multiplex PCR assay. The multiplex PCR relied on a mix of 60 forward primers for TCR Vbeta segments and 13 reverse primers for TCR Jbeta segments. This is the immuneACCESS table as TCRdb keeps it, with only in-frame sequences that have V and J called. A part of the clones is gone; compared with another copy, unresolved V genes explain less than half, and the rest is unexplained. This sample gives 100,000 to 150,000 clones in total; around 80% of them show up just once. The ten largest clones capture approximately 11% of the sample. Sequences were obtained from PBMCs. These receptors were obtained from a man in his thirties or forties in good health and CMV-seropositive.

CDR3 region: CASTPTARAQEQYF. The CDR3, as DNA: TGTGCCAGCACCCCCACTGCCAGGGCGCAAGAGCAGTACTTC. This chain joins TRBV7-8 and TRBJ2-7, with TRBD1 as a possible D gene (5 bases). V lost 7 bases and J 7 bases, leaving 20 bases between the germline ends. The length of the CDR3 is 14 residues. CDR1 and CDR2 from the germline V gene are SGHVS and FQNEAQ.

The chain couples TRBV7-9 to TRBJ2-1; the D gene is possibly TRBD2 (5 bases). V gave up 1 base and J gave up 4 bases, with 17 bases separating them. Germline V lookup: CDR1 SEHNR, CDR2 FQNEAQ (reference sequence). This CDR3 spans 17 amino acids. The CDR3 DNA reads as TGTGCCAGCAGCTTAGGGGGTTGGGGAGTGAGGTACAATGAGCAGTTCTTC. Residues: CASSLGGWGVRYNEQFF.

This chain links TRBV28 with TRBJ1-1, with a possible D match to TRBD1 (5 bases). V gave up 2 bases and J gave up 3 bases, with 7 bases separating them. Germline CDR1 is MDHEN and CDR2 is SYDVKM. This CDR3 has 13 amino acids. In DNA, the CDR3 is TGTGCCAGCAGTTTAGAACAGGACACTGAAGCTTTCTTT. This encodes CASSLEQDTEAFF.

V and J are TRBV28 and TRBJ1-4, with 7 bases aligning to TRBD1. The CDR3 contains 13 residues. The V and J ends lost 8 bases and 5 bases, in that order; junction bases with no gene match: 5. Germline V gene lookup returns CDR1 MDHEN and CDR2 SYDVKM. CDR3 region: CASRKTGNEKLFF. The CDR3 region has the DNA TGTGCCAGCCGTAAGACAGGGAATGAAAAACTGTTTTTT.

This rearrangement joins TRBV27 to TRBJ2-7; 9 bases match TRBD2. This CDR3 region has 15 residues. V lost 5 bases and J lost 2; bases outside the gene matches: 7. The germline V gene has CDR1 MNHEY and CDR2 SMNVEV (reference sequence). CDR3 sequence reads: CASSPGLASTYEQYF. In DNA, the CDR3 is TGTGCCAGCAGTCCTGGACTAGCGTCCACCTACGAGCAGTACTTC.

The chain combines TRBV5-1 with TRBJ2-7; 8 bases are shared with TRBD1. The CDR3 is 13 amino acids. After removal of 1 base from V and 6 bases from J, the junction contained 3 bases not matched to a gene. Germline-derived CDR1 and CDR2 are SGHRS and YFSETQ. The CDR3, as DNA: TGCGCCAGCAGCTTGCGACAGGGGATCGAGCAGTACTTC. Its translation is CASSLRQGIEQYF.

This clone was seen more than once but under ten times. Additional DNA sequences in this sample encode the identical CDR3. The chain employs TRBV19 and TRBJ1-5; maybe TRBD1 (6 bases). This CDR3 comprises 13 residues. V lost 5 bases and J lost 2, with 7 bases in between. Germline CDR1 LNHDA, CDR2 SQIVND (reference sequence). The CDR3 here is CASSRQGNQPQHF. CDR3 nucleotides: TGTGCCAGTAGTCGACAGGGCAATCAGCCCCAGCATTTT.